This TCR beta chain was profiled in a study of T cell repertoires in cytomegalovirus infection. At the level of the study: The public TCR beta signatures pointed to both CMV infection and matching HLA type.

CDR3 length: 16 amino acids. Germline V lookup: CDR1 SGHVS, CDR2 FQNEAQ. V was trimmed by 5 bases and J by 0 bases, leaving 11 bases between them. Whole-study results and caveats: HLA-C-restricted, CMV-specific TCR beta clonotypes were dominant ex vivo. Carriers of CMV and the relevant HLA type were discriminated by public TCR beta frequency.

A single record per CDR3 protein comes from TCRdb applying MiXCR to the reads. The table shows nearly 650,000 distinct CDR3 sequences, with 20% to 25% occurring only once. Of note for this clonotype: Its cognate antigen is unknown.

The V and J genes are TRBV7-8 and TRBJ1-6; D remains unclear. This clonotype was obtained from a human donor in good health (CMV status not recorded). Some clones in this sample may be carry-over from other donors' samples. Sequencing was carried out using CD8+ T cells from PBMCs. DNA for the CDR3: TGTGCCAGCAGCCCCGTTCGCTGCTCCTATAATTCACCCCTCCACTTT. It yields the protein CASSPVRCSYNSPLHF.